This paragraph reports one T cell receptor beta chain. Its antigen is not identified. This sample is drawn from a study of T cell responses to AZD1222 COVID-19 vaccine. Points from the study as a whole: Baseline serology detected seropositivity in only six or seven AZD1222 recipients. Every sample of the repertoires postdated the peak T cell response. Among the donors, most were white British and more were female, and clonal diversity was possibly underestimated.

Here immunoSEQ multiplex PCR was the method, and the copy in TCRdb shows in-frame clones only, minus some. Of around 200,000 clones in the sample, approximately 86% were seen once. V dropped 1 base and J dropped 3; count of bases not matched to a gene: 9. Germline loops: CDR1 MNHNS, CDR2 SASEGT. The CDR3 is 16 residues long. This receptor was taken from an adult in good health. The sample in question was peripheral blood, obtained on day 0 of AZD1222 vaccination. The V gene is TRBV6-1, the J gene TRBJ2-7; TRBD2 agrees at 7 bases. CDR3 residues: CASSEEGAGNLYEQYF. CDR3 nucleotides: TGTGCCAGCAGTGAAGAGGGAGCGGGAAACCTCTACGAGCAGTACTTC.